Each of the 28 T cell receptor beta chains below was sequenced from the same sample in a study of CD4 and CD8 cells across lung adenocarcinoma regions. TCRdb itself ran the PCR reads through MiXCR, one entry per CDR3 protein. Here the sample spans about 4,000 distinct CDR3 sequences, roughly half being singletons. Sequenced: CD4+ T cells from the margin of a lung tumor. The origin of the receptors is a female donor with lung adenocarcinoma. The CD4 and CD8 labels of this study may be unreliable.

The V call is TRBV10-3, the J call TRBJ2-1; maybe TRBD2 (5 bases). Germline V gene data show CDR1 as ENHRY and CDR2 as SYGVKD. The CDR3 spans 16 residues. With 10 bases removed from V and 9 bases from J, the gap between germline ends came to 28 bases. The CDR3 DNA reads as TGTGCCACCGCGGTCCGATCACCCGGGGAACCTGGTGAGCAGTTCTTC. It yields the protein CATAVRSPGEPGEQFF.

The rearrangement uses TRBV6-1 and TRBJ1-5; 8 nucleotides agree with TRBD1. V was pared by 3 bases and J by 16 bases, with 14 bases of the junction left unmatched. This CDR3 has 14 amino acids. From germline, CDR1 is MNHNS and CDR2 SASEGT. DNA for the CDR3: TGTGCCAGCAGTGAGGCAGGGGGCAATCAGCCCCTCCATTTT. Translating it yields CASSEAGGNQPLHF.

This clonotype has only a few counts. The J gene is TRBJ2-1, the V gene TRBV6-1, with a tentative D call TRBD1 (6 bases). The end of the DNA is better explained by TRBJ2-7, so the J call may be wrong. This CDR3 contains 13 residues. CDR1 is MNHNS and CDR2 is SASEGT in the germline V gene. The CDR3 spells CASSVVGDNEQYF. CDR3 DNA sequence: TGTGCCAGCAGTGTTGTTGGGGACAATGAGCAGTACTTC.

This chain connects TRBV10-2 to TRBJ2-1, with 8 bases aligning to TRBD2. This CDR3 spans 15 amino acids. Unmatched junction bases numbered 4, after V lost 3 bases and J lost 3 bases. Germline assignment: CDR1 WSHSY and CDR2 SAAADI. The CDR3 sequence: CASSDRAGDYNEQFF. The DNA of the CDR3 is TGCGCCAGCAGTGACAGAGCGGGGGACTACAATGAGCAGTTCTTC.

A word on this clonotype: This CDR3 is missing its conserved last phenylalanine or tryptophan, likely due to a read error. No DNA is shown, since the ends of the CDR3 on it are uncertain; the CDR3 is the one TCRdb lists. The gene calls are TRBV7-3 and TRBJ1-1. 21 amino acids form the CDR3, both terminal residues included. The V gene's germline CDR1 is SGHTA and CDR2 FQGTGA. The CDR3: CASSPPSGTSGSPTMSSSSGQ.

The V call is TRBV7-3, the J call TRBJ2-5, with 7 bases identical to TRBD2. V lost 3 bases, J lost 5 bases, and 9 bases stayed unmatched. CDR1 is SGHTA, CDR2 FQGTGA, per germline. This CDR3 spans 15 amino acids. The CDR3 sequence: CASSFFAGEYETQYF. The CDR3 DNA sequence: TGTGCCAGCAGCTTCTTCGCGGGAGAGTACGAGACCCAGTACTTC. Complete variable domain (other parts from reference TRBV7-3 and TRBJ2-5): GAGVSQTPSNKVTEKGKYVELRCDPISGHTALYWYRQSLGQGPEFLIYFQGTGAADDSGLPNDRFFAVRPEGSVSTLKIQRTERGDSAVYLCASSFFAGEYETQYFGPGTRLLVL.

This clonotype turned up a few times. V gene TRBV6-5 combines with J gene TRBJ2-1, with D possibly called TRBD1 or TRBD2 (5 bases each). Germline assignment: CDR1 MNHEY and CDR2 SVGAGI. The CDR3 covers 14 residues. The ends were cut back, 4 bases at V and 12 bases at J, with 19 bases in the middle. DNA for the CDR3: TGTGCCAGCAGTTTACAAACGGGACGCCTGATGCAGTTCTTC. It codes for CASSLQTGRLMQFF.

The chain is built from TRBV5-1 and TRBJ2-1; TRBD2 matches at 7 bases. The CDR3 spans 17 residues. The J segment lost 4 bases and the V segment lost 4 bases, leaving 14 bases of the junction unmatched. Germline values: CDR1 SGHRS, CDR2 YFSETQ. The CDR3 spells CASSLIPRETNYNEQFF. Here the CDR3 DNA reads TGCGCCAGCAGCCTAATCCCGCGGGAGACCAATTACAATGAGCAGTTCTTC. Looking up the rest from reference TRBV5-1 and TRBJ2-1 gives the full variable domain: KAGVTQTPRYLIKTRGQQVTLSCSPISGHRSVSWYQQTPGQGLQFLFEYFSETQRNKGNFPGRFSGRQFSNSRSEMNVSTLELGDSALYLCASSLIPRETNYNEQFFGPGTRLTVL.

The chain recombines TRBV6-2 or TRBV6-3 with TRBJ2-4, with 14 bases matching TRBD2. The CDR3 has 14 amino acids. CDR1 MNHEY and CDR2 SVGEGT come from the germline V gene. Trimming took 6 bases from V and 10 from J; bases not matched to a gene: 5. CDR3 sequence (DNA): TGTGCCAGCAGGAAGGGACTAGCGGGAGAGATTCAGTACTTC. Translating it yields CASRKGLAGEIQYF.

This clonotype has a handful of counts. The CDR3 DNA reads as TGTGCCAGCAGTTTAAGGACAGTTAATCAGCCCCAGCATTTT. Protein sequence: CASSLRTVNQPQHF. The gene calls are TRBV28 and TRBJ1-5; TRBD1 is a possible D gene (6 bases). Trimming took off 2 bases at V and 4 bases at J, with 9 bases between the two ends. Germline V gives CDR1 MDHEN, CDR2 SYDVKM. This CDR3 region has 14 residues.

The gene calls are TRBV10-1 and TRBJ2-5; D unresolved. CDR1 and CDR2 (germline): WNHNN, SYGVQD (reference sequence). This CDR3 has 14 residues. With 4 bases removed from V and 3 bases from J, the gap between germline ends came to 12 bases. CDR3 DNA sequence: TGCGCCAGCAGTGTCGGAAGAGGAGAAGAGACCCAGTACTTC. Protein sequence: CASSVGRGEETQYF.

V usage is TRBV6-1 and J usage is TRBJ2-3; 7 nucleotides agree with TRBD2. The CDR3 is 16 amino acids. Germline V lookup: CDR1 MNHNS, CDR2 SASEGT. The junction had 12 bases not matched to a gene; V was cut back by 7 bases and J by 2 bases. CDR3 nucleotide sequence: TGTGCCAGCATGCAAAACCCTAGCGGATCCACAGATACGCAGTATTTT. This encodes CASMQNPSGSTDTQYF.

This clonotype is medium-sized by share. The chain employs TRBV6-8 and TRBJ2-1, with 9 bases fitting TRBD2. This CDR3 is 15 amino acids long. CDR1 MNHGY and CDR2 SAAAGT come from the germline V gene. The trim removed 7 bases at V and 2 bases at J, leaving 6 bases unmatched. CDR3 in DNA: TGTGCCAGCAAACCGGGACTAGCACCCTACAATGAGCAGTTCTTC. Translating gives CASKPGLAPYNEQFF.

The table lists this clonotype with a few counts. V is TRBV20-1 and J is TRBJ2-5; D uncertain. There are 12 residues in the CDR3. Per the germline V gene, CDR1 is DFQATT and CDR2 is SNEGSKA (reference sequence). The V gene lost 8 bases and the J gene lost 5 bases, with 15 bases spanning the gap. CDR3 nucleotides: TGCAGTACACAAAGAGGTTCGGAGACCCAGTACTTC. As protein: CSTQRGSETQYF.

The rearrangement joins TRBV28 to TRBJ2-5; 7 nucleotides match TRBD2. The germline CDR1 and CDR2 sequences are MDHEN and SYDVKM. Unmatched junction bases numbered 8, after V lost 6 bases and J lost 1 base. This CDR3 is 15 amino acids long. The CDR3 region is CASRGGSMAQETQYF. The CDR3 DNA reads TGTGCCAGCAGGGGGGGGTCAATGGCCCAAGAGACCCAGTACTTC.

This sequence joins TRBV7-6 and TRBJ2-5; TRBD1 or TRBD2 may be the D gene (5 bases each). V lost 0 bases and J lost 5, with 13 bases in between. The CDR3 is 15 residues long. CDR1 SGHVS and CDR2 FNYEAQ come from the germline V gene. The CDR3 protein is CASSLAGVFGETQYF. The CDR3 nucleotides are TGTGCCAGCAGCTTAGCGGGGGTTTTTGGGGAGACCCAGTACTTC.

Only one count was recorded for this clonotype. The chain joins TRBV6-5 to TRBJ1-6; D gene unclear. Germline V CDR1 and CDR2: MNHEY, SVGAGI. V was cut by 4 bases and J by 6 bases, with 10 bases left in between. The CDR3 covers 14 residues. The CDR3 protein is CASSSPAINSPLHF. In DNA, the CDR3 is TGTGCCAGCAGTTCCCCCGCCATTAATTCACCCCTCCACTTT.

As regards this clonotype: Sequence at one end of the junction differs from germline and may be a read error. The chain employs TRBV6-1 and TRBJ2-1; D uncertain. Germline-derived CDR1 and CDR2 are MNHNS and SASEGT. CDR3 length equals 15 residues. Here the CDR3 reads CASSQLAVGSNEQFF. CDR3 sequence (DNA): TGTGCCAGCAGTCAACTGGCGGTAGGCTCCAATGAGCAGTTCTTT.

The rearrangement uses TRBV15 and TRBJ2-1; TRBD2 is a possible D gene (6 bases). V was cut by 2 bases and J by 6 bases, with 8 bases left in between. Per germline, CDR1 LNHNV and CDR2 YYDKDF (reference sequence). The CDR3 contains 13 residues. In DNA form, the CDR3 reads TGTGCCACCAGCAGACGACTAGGCAATGAGCAGTTCTTC. Amino acids: CATSRRLGNEQFF.

This clonotype is labeled as large. This chain connects TRBV6-5 to TRBJ2-1; D is possibly TRBD1 or TRBD2 (5 bases each). The J call may not be correct, given that the DNA end is closer to TRBJ2-7. Per germline, CDR1 MNHEY and CDR2 SVGAGI. This CDR3 is built from 14 residues. Here the CDR3 reads CASRTGRGPYEQYF. CDR3 DNA: TGTGCCAGCAGGACGGGCCGGGGCCCCTACGAGCAGTACTTC.

This clonotype was seen only a few times. The gene calls are TRBV28 and TRBJ2-1; D unresolved. This CDR3 contains 11 residues. V was trimmed by 6 bases and J by 7 bases, leaving 7 bases between them. Looked up from germline, CDR1 is MDHEN and CDR2 is SYDVKM. Here the CDR3 reads CASSLMNEQFF. As DNA, the CDR3 is TGTGCCAGCAGCCTGATGAATGAGCAGTTCTTC.

The chain couples TRBV6-1 to TRBJ2-5; TRBD1 might be the D (6 bases). CDR1 and CDR2 (germline): MNHNS, SASEGT. V was trimmed by 2 bases and J by 5 bases, leaving 12 bases between them. The CDR3 length is 14 residues. As DNA, the CDR3 is TGTGCCAGCAGTGAATACAGGGTCGGGGAGACCCAGTACTTC. This codes for CASSEYRVGETQYF.

By proportion, this clonotype is medium-sized. The chain recombines TRBV6-2 or TRBV6-3 with TRBJ1-6; D possibly corresponds to TRBD1 (5 bases). The V end was cut by 2 bases, the J end by 8 bases, with 10 bases between. This CDR3 is built from 14 residues. Germline CDR1 MNHEY, CDR2 SVGEGT. The CDR3 loop reads CASSYMEGHSPLHF. DNA for the CDR3: TGTGCCAGCAGTTACATGGAGGGGCATTCACCCCTCCACTTT.

V is TRBV6-1 and J is TRBJ2-3; 10 bases are a match to TRBD2. CDR3 length: 15 amino acids. The germline CDR1 and CDR2 sequences are MNHNS and SASEGT. J was trimmed by 7 bases and V by 6 bases; bases with no gene match: 10. The CDR3 spells CASRASGSRKNTQYF. CDR3 bases: TGTGCCAGCAGGGCTAGCGGGAGCCGCAAAAATACGCAGTATTTT.

This clonotype showed up just a few times. This chain uses TRBV7-2 with TRBJ2-2; maybe TRBD2 (6 bases). V shed 4 bases and J shed 5 bases, with 11 bases lying between them. The CDR3 has 14 amino acids. Germline assignment: CDR1 SGHTA and CDR2 FQGNSA. The CDR3 region is CASSSGLGTGELFF. The DNA for the CDR3 is TGTGCCAGCAGCTCGGGACTTGGGACCGGGGAGCTGTTTTTT.

By frequency in the sample, this clonotype is medium-sized. V and J are TRBV28 and TRBJ2-1, with 11 bases aligning to TRBD2. The CDR3 runs to 16 residues. Germline lookup yields CDR1 MDHEN and CDR2 SYDVKM. J was trimmed by 8 bases and V by 5 bases; bases with no gene match: 11. CDR3 in DNA: TGTGCCAGCAGTCCGCCAGGGGGACTAGCGGCTTATGAGCAGTTCTTC. Translation: CASSPPGGLAAYEQFF.

The rearrangement joins TRBV6-4 to TRBJ2-2; D is uncertain. V lost 0 bases and J 7 bases, leaving 9 bases between the germline ends. This CDR3 is built from 14 residues. The germline gives CDR1 MRHNA, CDR2 SNTAGT. This CDR3 is CASSDSAVGGELFF. CDR3 sequence (DNA): TGTGCCAGCAGTGACTCGGCAGTTGGCGGGGAGCTGTTTTTT.

In its sample, this clonotype ranks as large. The V and J genes are TRBV6-5 and TRBJ2-1; the D gene is possibly TRBD2 (6 bases). CDR3 length: 14 residues. Between the trimmed V and J ends, which lost 5 bases and 7 bases, there was a span of 15 bases. CDR1 MNHEY and CDR2 SVGAGI come from the germline V gene. DNA for the CDR3: TGTGCCAGCAGTCCCAGGAGGGGTCAAAATGAGCAGTTCTTC. Protein: CASSPRRGQNEQFF.